This T cell receptor beta chain was sequenced for a study of blood T cells in healthy people across ages. At the level of the study: Through template switching, about one barcoded beta molecule was captured per two T cells, as measured in model experiments.

This clonotype occurred a few times. Primed by a sample-barcoded 5' primer and a J-beta primer mix, a second PCR proceeded for roughly 6 to 12 cycles. In TCRdb, the 5' RACE reads were re-called with MiXCR into one record per CDR3 protein. The data contain around 780,000 distinct CDR3 sequences, 25% to 30% of them singletons. This CDR3 has 15 residues. Germline CDR1 reads MGHRA; CDR2 reads YSYEKL. The V gene end was trimmed by 3 bases and the J gene end by 1 base; junction bases not matched to a gene: 3. These data also featured in a second study, about T cells of mothers and their children.

This TCR derives from a boy aged 5-17 years in good health. V and J are TRBV4-1 and TRBJ1-5; the match to TRBD1 covers 7 bases. What was sequenced was blood. CDR3 nucleotides: TGCGCCAGCAGCCAGTCAGGGGGAAGCAATCAGCCCCAGCATTTT. Amino acids: CASSQSGGSNQPQHF.